This T cell receptor beta chain was obtained from a study of blood T cell repertoires in COVID-19. The overall study: Italy, Spain and the United States were the sources of the convalescent and acute COVID-19 samples. T cells, B-cell-depleted T cells, or PBMCs provided the cDNA or gDNA that served as material.

The CDR3 loop spans 13 amino acids. V lost 8 bases, J lost 2 bases, and 5 bases stayed unmatched. Germline loops: CDR1 MNHEY, CDR2 SMNVEV (reference sequence). Original methodology: Reference gene primer amplification in the assay estimated nucleated cell counts. The assay was immunoSEQ multiplex PCR, and TCRdb's table has in-frame clones only and misses some. That table supplies the V and J calls and clone size; D and trimming were determined from the DNA. Of hundreds of thousands of clones detected, around four fifths appear once; the ten largest clones hold 1.5% to 2%. This clone was seen a single time.

This sequence originates from a woman aged 80 or over with acute or convalescent COVID-19. Material: peripheral blood. V and J are TRBV27 and TRBJ1-1; TRBD1 matches at 7 bases. The CDR3, as DNA: TGTGCCAGCCGGGGACAGCTTAACACTGAAGCTTTCTTT. As protein: CASRGQLNTEAFF.